This record covers a single T cell receptor (beta chain). Its matching antigen is unknown. Sorted out of PBMCs were CD4+ T cells and CD8+ T cells. The data were obtained in a study of CD8+ T cells in alopecia areata. RNA extraction was followed by reverse transcription into cDNA, which acted as the sequencing template. The assay was immunoSEQ multiplex PCR, and TCRdb's table has in-frame clones only and misses some. The sample yields some 31,000 clones, 70% to 80% seen once. Trimming took 1 base from V and 10 from J, leaving 22 bases between them. This CDR3 has 16 residues. The V gene's germline CDR1 is MNHEY and CDR2 SMNVEV (reference sequence). Study-wide results and limits: Clonality exceeded that of normal scalp in lesional scalp, most notably in alopecia totalis/universalis. In patients, TCRs were shared less clearly than in mice, and HLA may possibly be involved.

The chain employs TRBV27 and TRBJ1-1; the D is unclear. The sample consisted of NKG2D-low CD8+ T cells sorted from blood. The receptor was derived from a human donor with alopecia areata. CDR3 sequence reads: CASSLFTFSAADGAFF. CDR3 bases: TGTGCCAGCAGTTTATTCACCTTTTCCGCGGCTGATGGAGCTTTCTTT.